This entry describes one T cell receptor beta chain. This record belongs to a study of shared clonotypes between healthy human individuals. Some clones are missing from TCRdb's copy, which holds only in-frame ones; the method was immunoSEQ multiplex PCR. The table has roughly 2,000,000 clones, about 95% seen once. The CDR3 extends over 14 amino acids. The junction had 6 bases not matched to a gene; V was cut back by 6 bases and J by 5 bases. Per the germline V gene, CDR1 is SGHRS and CDR2 is YFSETQ. Selected positively for CCR7 and CD45RO-negative, naive CD8 cells excluded terminally differentiated effector memory CD45RA+ cells.

This chain connects TRBV5-1 to TRBJ1-1; 11 positions match TRBD1. The sample taken for sequencing was naive CD8+ T cells sorted from blood. The clonotype was recovered from a young man in good health. CDR3 residues: CASNQDRGRTEAFF. The CDR3 DNA reads as TGCGCCAGCAATCAGGACAGGGGGCGAACTGAAGCTTTCTTT.